Presented here are 11 T cell receptor beta chains from one specimen sequenced in a study of sequential checkpoint blockade in melanoma. Noted treatment: randomized to nivolumab then ipilimumab (arm A) or the reverse (arm B). Assay used: immunoSEQ multiplex PCR; TCRdb lists only in-frame clones, some missing. The data show 13,000 or so clones, with more than 75% seen just once and roughly a quarter held by the top ten. This specimen was CD8+ T cells sorted from blood (inferred from file names), taken from a patient given nivolumab and ipilimumab in sequence. These TCRs come from a human donor with melanoma.

The chain is built from TRBV5-1 and TRBJ1-2; D not resolved. The germline V gene encodes CDR1 SGHRS and CDR2 YFSETQ. The ends were cut back, 0 bases at V and 4 bases at J, with 16 bases in the middle. The CDR3 is made up of 16 amino acids. CDR3 sequence reads: CASSLASGGILYGYTF. The DNA of the CDR3 is TGCGCCAGCAGCTTGGCCTCGGGAGGAATCCTCTATGGCTACACCTTC. The full variable domain, in which reference TRBV5-1 and TRBJ1-2 provide the parts outside the CDR3, is KAGVTQTPRYLIKTRGQQVTLSCSPISGHRSVSWYQQTPGQGLQFLFEYFSETQRNKGNFPGRFSGRQFSNSRSEMNVSTLELGDSALYLCASSLASGGILYGYTFGSGTRLTVV.

The chain joins TRBV6-1 to TRBJ2-7, with D uncertain. Germline values: CDR1 MNHNS, CDR2 SASEGT. Trimming took off 2 bases at V and 3 bases at J, with 8 bases between the two ends. The CDR3 is made up of 13 amino acids. The CDR3 here is CASSEFLVYEQYF. Written as DNA, the CDR3 is TGTGCCAGCAGTGAATTTCTAGTCTACGAGCAGTACTTC.

Worth noting for this clone: Compared with germline, one end of the junction differs, possibly owing to a read error. The V call is TRBV20-1, the J call TRBJ2-7; D call uncertain. The CDR3 has 11 residues. From germline, CDR1 is DFQATT and CDR2 SNEGSKA (reference sequence). CDR3 sequence (DNA): TGCAGTGCCAGAGCGTCCTACGAGCAGTACTTC. Its translation is CSARASYEQYF.

This clone has a handful of counts. CDR3 residues: CASAPPTGDTQYF. Here the CDR3 DNA reads TGTGCCAGCGCGCCACCGACGGGGGATACGCAGTATTTT. The chain links TRBV6-1 to TRBJ2-3; the D gene is possibly TRBD2 (5 bases). This CDR3 contains 13 residues. Trimming removed 8 bases from V and 6 bases from J, with 15 bases in between. Looked up from germline, CDR1 is MNHNS and CDR2 is SASEGT.

This chain connects TRBV7-6 to TRBJ2-7; 10 bases match TRBD1. Trimming cost V 4 bases and J 4 bases; bases outside gene matches: 10. Germline loops: CDR1 SGHVS, CDR2 FNYEAQ. This CDR3 is built from 16 residues. CDR3 DNA sequence: TGTGCCAGCAGCTCAGGCAAGGGACAGGGGAATTACGAGCAGTACTTC. It codes for CASSSGKGQGNYEQYF.

This clone was counted a few times. The chain is built from TRBV11-1 and TRBJ2-3; maybe TRBD2 (6 bases). V lost 6 bases and J 6 bases, leaving 19 bases between the germline ends. This CDR3 is 15 amino acids long. Germline CDR1 SGHAT, CDR2 FQDESV (reference sequence). CDR3 sequence (DNA): TGTGCCAGCAGGCCCCCGGGAGCCTTGGATGATACGCAGTATTTT. Its protein product is CASRPPGALDDTQYF.

The genes are TRBV12-5 and TRBJ1-2; possible D gene TRBD1, 6 bases. The germline CDR1 and CDR2 sequences are LGHNT and FRNRAP. The V end was cut by 2 bases, the J end by 7 bases, with 11 bases between. This CDR3 has 13 residues. CDR3: CASGLTGPFGYTF. CDR3 bases: TGTGCTAGTGGTTTGACAGGGCCGTTTGGCTACACCTTC.

This chain connects TRBV27 to TRBJ2-7, with 7 bases aligning to TRBD2. Germline CDR1 and CDR2: MNHEY and SMNVEV (reference sequence). CDR3 length: 14 residues. The V and J ends lost 6 bases and 3 bases, in that order; junction bases with no gene match: 8. The CDR3 DNA is TGTGCCAGCAGCGAAACTAGCGACAACTACGAGCAGTACTTC. It yields the protein CASSETSDNYEQYF.

The J gene is TRBJ2-3, the V gene TRBV14; no reliable D call. Trimming pared 0 bases from V and 2 bases from J, leaving 9 bases between. This CDR3 is built from 15 residues. Germline V lookup: CDR1 SGHDN, CDR2 FVKESK. The CDR3 spells CASSQEPSTTDTQYF. CDR3 DNA sequence: TGTGCCAGCAGCCAAGAACCCAGTACCACAGATACGCAGTATTTT. Using reference TRBV14 and TRBJ2-3 for the parts outside the CDR3, the full variable domain is EAGVTQFPSHSVIEKGQTVTLRCDPISGHDNLYWYRRVMGKEIKFLLHFVKESKQDESGMPNNRFLAERTGGTYSTLKVQPAELEDSGVYFCASSQEPSTTDTQYFGPGTRLTVL.

This clone was seen just once. The chain uses TRBV2 and TRBJ2-5; 7 nucleotides align to TRBD1. J was trimmed by 5 bases and V by 6 bases; bases with no gene match: 12. The CDR3 has 15 amino acids. Germline V gene lookup returns CDR1 SNHLY and CDR2 FYNNEI. The CDR3 region is CASRRDSDSWETQYF. In nucleotides, the CDR3 is TGTGCCAGCAGGAGGGACAGCGATTCATGGGAGACCCAGTACTTC.

This clone was picked up a small number of times. The V and J genes are TRBV29-1 and TRBJ2-1; weak D call: TRBD2 (5 bases). This CDR3 contains 11 residues. CDR1 is SQVTM and CDR2 is ANQGSEA in the germline V gene. The V and J ends lost 5 bases and 7 bases respectively, with 9 bases between them. The CDR3 region has the DNA TGCAGCGTTTGGACTGAGAATGAGCAGTTCTTC. Protein product: CSVWTENEQFF.